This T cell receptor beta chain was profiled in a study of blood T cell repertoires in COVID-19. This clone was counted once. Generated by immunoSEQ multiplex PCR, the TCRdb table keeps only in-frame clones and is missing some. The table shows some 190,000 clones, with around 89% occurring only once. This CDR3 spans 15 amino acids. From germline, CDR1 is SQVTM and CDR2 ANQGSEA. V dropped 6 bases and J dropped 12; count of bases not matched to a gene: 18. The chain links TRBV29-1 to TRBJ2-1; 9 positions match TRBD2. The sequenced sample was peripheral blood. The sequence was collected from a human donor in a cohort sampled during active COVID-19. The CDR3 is CSVRPRLAVGLGQFF. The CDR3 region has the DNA TGCAGCGTGCGACCCCGACTAGCGGTGGGCCTGGGGCAGTTCTTC.